This T cell receptor beta chain was retrieved from a study of OX40 agonist ivuxolimab in advanced cancers. Profiled with immunoSEQ multiplex PCR; TCRdb holds only in-frame clones, not every one. The data contain tens of thousands of clones, around nine tenths of them singletons. This sequence originates from an adult with an advanced solid tumor such as melanoma, head and neck, liver or kidney cancer. This material consisted of CD4+ or CD8+ T cells sorted from blood, taken in a trial of the OX40 agonist ivuxolimab.

The CDR3 protein is CASSQRGTGGFIEQYF. CDR3 in DNA: TGTGCCAGCAGCCAAAGGGGGACAGGGGGTTTCATCGAGCAGTACTTC. The chain couples TRBV14 to TRBJ2-7, with 11 nucleotides matching TRBD1. Per the germline V gene, CDR1 is SGHDN and CDR2 is FVKESK. The J segment lost 6 bases and the V segment lost 2 bases, leaving 9 bases of the junction unmatched. This CDR3 contains 16 residues.